These T cell receptor beta chains were read from a single sample in a study of cytomegalovirus exposure and HLA in healthy donors. Clones were sequenced by immunoSEQ multiplex PCR, and TCRdb holds only the in-frame ones, with some missing. The sample contains about 170,000 clones, roughly 79% of which appear only once. The sequencing sample was made of PBMCs. Receptors were obtained from a woman between 50 and 59 years old in good health and CMV-seropositive. Each CDR3 is given with its conserved first and last residue.

TRBV6-5,TRBJ1-6,CASGAPQGNSPLHF
TRBV28,TRBJ1-4,CAGRDSRNEKLFF
TRBV9,TRBJ1-1,CASSRSLGDRGDGEAFF
TRBV7-9,TRBJ2-1,CASSLAYGQSNEQFF
TRBV7-9,TRBJ1-3,CASTIGATIGGNTIYF
TRBV11-2,TRBJ2-3,CASSRQTDTQYF
TRBV5-6,TRBJ2-1,CASSLSRMSYNEQFF
TRBV4-3,TRBJ1-2,CASSQDWGPYGYTF
TRBV19,TRBJ2-3,CASSIETGPDTQYF
TRBV18,TRBJ2-1,CASSPGLAGVGNEQFF
TRBV27,TRBJ2-3,CASWRLADTQYF
TRBV27,TRBJ2-3,CASEDTNTDTQYF
TRBV5-4,TRBJ2-7,CASSSLRDFSSYEQYF
TRBV7-7,TRBJ2-5,CASSLPPEAGGGETQYF
TRBV29-1,TRBJ2-7,CSVEKPTGSDQYF
TRBV18,TRBJ1-2,CASSPRTGDNYGYTF
TRBV7-3,TRBJ2-3,CASSLIGTSTDTQYF
TRBV5-6,TRBJ2-5,CASSLRTSGRAGETQYF
TRBV7-2,TRBJ2-7,CASSLAKGGTFYEQYF
TRBV5-4,TRBJ1-2,CASKLRDGGGYGYTF
TRBV15,TRBJ2-1,CATSREVLTGGTNEQFF
TRBV9,TRBJ2-1,CASSVEGASYNEQFF
TRBV18,TRBJ1-5,CASSRDSSTYQPQHF
TRBV6-4,TRBJ2-2,CASSDSRVASGGPYTGELFF
TRBV6-1,TRBJ1-2,CASRQGALGGYTF
TRBV5-1,TRBJ2-3,CASSSYIGGTDTQYF
TRBV28,TRBJ2-1,CASSSGGNNEQFF
TRBV7-2,TRBJ1-1,CASSPWGGTGNTEAFF
TRBV4-1,TRBJ1-6,CASSRREGVNNSPLHF